The sequence of this T cell receptor beta chain was determined in a study of blood T cells in healthy people across ages. Then a second PCR, running about 6 to 11 cycles, was carried out with a sample-barcoded 5' primer and a J-beta primer mix. Template switching added a 12-random-nucleotide identifier to every cDNA molecule. TCRdb used MiXCR to reprocess the 5' RACE reads, holding one entry per CDR3 protein. The sample lists under 850,000 distinct CDR3 sequences; under 40% were seen once. This sequence was found in a man between 18 and 35 years old in good health. Sequencing used blood.

The DNA of the CDR3 is TGTGCCAGCAGCTTTAGGACTAGCGGGGGTGAAGAGCAGTTCTTC. It is translated as CASSFRTSGGEEQFF. The V call is TRBV7-2, the J call TRBJ2-1; 13 bases align to TRBD2. The CDR3 extends over 15 amino acids. Germline V gives CDR1 SGHTA, CDR2 FQGNSA. J lost 10 bases, V lost 3 bases, and 6 bases had no gene match. The full variable domain, completed using reference TRBV7-2 and TRBJ2-1, is GAGVSQSPSNKVTEKGKDVELRCDPISGHTALYWYRQSLGQGLEFLIYFQGNSAPDKSGLPSDRFSAERTGGSVSTLTIQRTQQEDSAVYLCASSFRTSGGEEQFFGPGTRLTVL.